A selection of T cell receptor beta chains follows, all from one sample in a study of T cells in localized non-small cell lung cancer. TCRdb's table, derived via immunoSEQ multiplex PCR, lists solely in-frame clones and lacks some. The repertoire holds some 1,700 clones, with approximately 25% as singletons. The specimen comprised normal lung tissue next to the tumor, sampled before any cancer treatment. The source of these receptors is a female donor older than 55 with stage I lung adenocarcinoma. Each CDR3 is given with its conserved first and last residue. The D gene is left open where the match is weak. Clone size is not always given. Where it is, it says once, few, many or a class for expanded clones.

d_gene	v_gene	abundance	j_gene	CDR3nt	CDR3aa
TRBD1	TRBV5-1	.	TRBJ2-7	TGCGCCAGCAGCCTCCTCTCCGGACAGGGGAGCTCCTACGAGCAGTACTTC	CASSLLSGQGSSYEQYF
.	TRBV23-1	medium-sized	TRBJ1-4	TGCGCCAGCAGCTTGGGCGGGAGTGAAAAACTGTTTTTT	CASSLGGSEKLFF
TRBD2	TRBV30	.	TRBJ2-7	TGTGCCTGGAGCCCCGATAGCGGGAGTTACGAGCAGTACTTC	CAWSPDSGSYEQYF
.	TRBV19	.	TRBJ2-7	TGTGCCAGTAGTTTCGGGGTCTCCTACGAGCAGTACTTC	CASSFGVSYEQYF
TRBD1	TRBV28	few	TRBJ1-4	TGTGCCAGCAGCGACAGGGCCGCTAATGAAAAACTGTTTTTT	CASSDRAANEKLFF
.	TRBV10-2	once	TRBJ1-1	TGCGCCAGCACCCTCCGGGGGGGATTGGAGAACACTGAAGCTTTCTTT	CASTLRGGLENTEAFF
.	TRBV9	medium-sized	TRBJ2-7	TGTGCCAGCAGTGAATATAGGCCGCCCTACGAGCAGTACTTC	CASSEYRPPYEQYF
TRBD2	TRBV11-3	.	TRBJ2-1	TGTGCCAGCAGCACCCGCCAGCGGGAGTCCAATGAGCAGTTCTTC	CASSTRQRESNEQFF
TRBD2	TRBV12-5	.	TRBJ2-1	TGTGCTAGTGGTTTGGAAACTAGCGGGAGTGATGAGCAGTTCTTC	CASGLETSGSDEQFF
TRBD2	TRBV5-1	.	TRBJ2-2	TGCGCCAGCAGTTCCCGCTCGGCGGGGGACACCGGGGAGCTGTTTTTT	CASSSRSAGDTGELFF
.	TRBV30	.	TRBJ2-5	TGTGCCTTGACTTTCAAAGAGACCCAGTACTTC	CALTFKETQYF
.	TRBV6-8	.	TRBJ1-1	TGTGCCAGCACCCGGACAGCGTGGACTGAAGCTTTCTTT	CASTRTAWTEAFF
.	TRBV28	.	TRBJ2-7	TGTGCCAGCAGTTTTGGTGTCTCCTACGAGCAGTACTTC	CASSFGVSYEQYF
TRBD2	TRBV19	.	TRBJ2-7	TGTGCCAGTAGTAAAGGACTAGCGGGAGCCCTCGAGCAGTACTTC	CASSKGLAGALEQYF
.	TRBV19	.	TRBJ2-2	TGTGCCAGTAGTATAAACCCAGCGAACACCGGGGAGCTGTTTTTT	CASSINPANTGELFF
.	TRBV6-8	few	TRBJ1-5	TGTGCCATCAGTCCCGACAGTACTCAGCCCCAGCATTTT	CAISPDSTQPQHF
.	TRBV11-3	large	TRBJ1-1	TGTGCCAGCAGCTTAGAGCGCGGGGTCGGGCCCGCTGAAGCTTTCTTT	CASSLERGVGPAEAFF
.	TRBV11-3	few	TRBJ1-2	TGTGCCAGCAGCTTCGATATCAGAGTTTGGTATGGCTACACCTTC	CASSFDIRVWYGYTF
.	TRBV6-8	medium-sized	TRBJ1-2	TGTGCCAGCCGCACTACGAAAATTGACAAGAGAGGCTACACCTTC	CASRTTKIDKRGYTF
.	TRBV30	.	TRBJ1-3	TGTGCCTGGAGTGTACAGGTATTGACGACAGAAAAGAACTCTGGAAACACCATATATTTT	CAWSVQVLTTEKNSGNTIYF
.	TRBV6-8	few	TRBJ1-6	TGTGCCAGCAGTACCGGTGATGGACCACCCCTCCACTTT	CASSTGDGPPLHF
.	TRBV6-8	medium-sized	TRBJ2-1	TGTGCCAGCAGTTACTCGATTCGTCTGATGGGGTCCTACAATGAGCAGTTCTTC	CASSYSIRLMGSYNEQFF
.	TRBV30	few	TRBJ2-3	TGTGCCTGGAGTCAAGACAGAAACACAGATACGCAGTATTTT	CAWSQDRNTDTQYF
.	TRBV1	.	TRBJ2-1	TGCGCCAGCAGCCAAGAAGGGACTAATTTTAACAATGAGCAGTTCTTC	CASSQEGTNFNNEQFF
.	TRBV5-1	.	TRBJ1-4	TGCGCCAGCAGCTTGGGGTCGGGGGCAACTAATGAAAAACTGTTTTTT	CASSLGSGATNEKLFF
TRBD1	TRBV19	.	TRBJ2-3	TGTGCCAGTAGCTGGGCGGCAGGGGGTCGCACAGATACGCAGTATTTT	CASSWAAGGRTDTQYF
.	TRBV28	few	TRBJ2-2	TGTGCCAGCAGTTTATACAGCCCTTACACCGGGGAGCTGTTTTTT	CASSLYSPYTGELFF
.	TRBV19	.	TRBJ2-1	TGTGCCAGTAGTATATCGCCTTTTTACAATGAGCAGTTCTTC	CASSISPFYNEQFF
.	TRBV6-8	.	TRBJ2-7	TGTGCCAGCAGTGGAGAGGTCTTTCCTACCTACGAGCAGTACTTC	CASSGEVFPTYEQYF
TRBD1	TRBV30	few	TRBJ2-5	TGTGCCTGGAGGAGGGGACAGTCTCAAGAGACCCAGTACTTC	CAWRRGQSQETQYF
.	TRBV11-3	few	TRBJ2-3	TGTGCCAGCAGCCGTGGTGATAGGCGCACAGATACGCAGTATTTT	CASSRGDRRTDTQYF
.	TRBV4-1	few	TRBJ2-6	TGCGCCAGCAGCCAAGAGGGGGCCAACGTCCTGACTTTC	CASSQEGANVLTF
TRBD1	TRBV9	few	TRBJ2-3	TGTGCCAGCAGTCTCCAGGGGGCTGGACGCACAGATACGCAGTATTTT	CASSLQGAGRTDTQYF
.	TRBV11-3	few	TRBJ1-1	TGTGCCAGCAGCTTAGAATACCGAATCCTGGGCACTGAAGCTTTCTTT	CASSLEYRILGTEAFF
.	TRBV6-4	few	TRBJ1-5	TGTGCCAGCAGTGATTATCAGCCCCAGCATTTT	CASSDYQPQHF
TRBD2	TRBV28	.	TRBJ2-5	TGTGCCAGCAGTTTAACTGGGACTAGCGGGAGGGCGCGGGAGACCCAGTACTTC	CASSLTGTSGRARETQYF
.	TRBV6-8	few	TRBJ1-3	TGTGCCAGCAGTCAGGGTGCTGGAAACACCATATATTTT	CASSQGAGNTIYF